Shown below are 24 T cell receptor beta chains from a single sample sequenced in a study of blood T cell repertoires in COVID-19. Data came from immunoSEQ multiplex PCR; TCRdb stores just in-frame clones and leaves some out. The sample lists about 110,000 clones; 65% to 80% were seen once. Input material: peripheral blood. The receptor source for this set is an older woman with acute or convalescent COVID-19.

In the case of this clone: Other DNA sequences within the sample encode an identical CDR3. The chain joins TRBV11-2 to TRBJ1-2, with D unresolved. Germline V gene lookup returns CDR1 SGHAT and CDR2 FQNNGV. The CDR3 is 12 amino acids. V lost 1 base and J lost 6, with 6 bases in between. CDR3 DNA sequence: TGTGCCAGCAGCTTAGGGCGGGATGGCTACACCTTC. This gives the protein CASSLGRDGYTF. Full variable domain (remainder filled in from reference TRBV11-2 and TRBJ1-2): EAGVAQSPRYKIIEKRQSVAFWCNPISGHATLYWYQQILGQGPKLLIQFQNNGVVDDSQLPKDRFSAERLKGVDSTLKIQPAKLEDSAVYLCASSLGRDGYTFGSGTRLTVV.

This chain connects TRBV6-5 to TRBJ2-2, with D possibly TRBD1 on 6 matching bases. CDR1 is MNHEY, CDR2 SVGAGI, per germline. This CDR3 has 14 amino acids. The germline V and J ends were trimmed by 0 bases and 7 bases, with 9 bases remaining between them. CDR3 residues: CASSYSSRGGELFF. For the CDR3, the DNA is TGTGCCAGCAGTTACTCGAGCAGGGGCGGGGAGCTGTTTTTT.

This clone has a handful of counts. The chain employs TRBV5-6 and TRBJ1-6; 8 bases are shared with TRBD1. Germline values: CDR1 SGHDT, CDR2 YYEEEE. Trimming removed 4 bases from V and 14 bases from J; junction bases left unmatched: 8. The CDR3 spans 13 residues. CDR3: CASSNRGGATLHF. DNA of the CDR3: TGTGCCAGCAGCAACAGGGGGGGCGCGACCCTCCACTTT.

V is TRBV2 and J is TRBJ1-5; tentative D call: TRBD1 (6 bases). Trimming stripped 6 bases from V and 7 bases from J, with 16 bases between. CDR3 length: 14 amino acids. The germline CDR1 and CDR2 sequences are SNHLY and FYNNEI. CDR3 sequence reads: CASSEPPGDQPQHF. The CDR3 DNA sequence: TGTGCCAGCAGCGAACCGCCAGGGGACCAGCCCCAGCATTTT.

The J gene is TRBJ2-7, the V gene TRBV10-3; D is uncertain. The CDR3 is 11 amino acids. Trimming left V 3 bases short and J 4 bases short, with 4 bases between. From germline, CDR1 is ENHRY and CDR2 SYGVKD. DNA of the CDR3: TGTGCCATCAGTGACAATTACGAGCAGTACTTC. Its protein product is CAISDNYEQYF.

V usage is TRBV9 and J usage is TRBJ2-3; 8 bases agree with TRBD2. The germline V gene encodes CDR1 SGDLS and CDR2 YYNGEE. Trimming removed 0 bases from V and 6 bases from J; junction bases left unmatched: 12. The CDR3 runs to 17 residues. CDR3 residues: CASSVDGQRGHFDTQYF. The CDR3 bases are TGTGCCAGCAGCGTAGACGGTCAGCGGGGGCACTTTGATACGCAGTATTTT.

This clone is a singleton in its sample. The chain carries TRBV5-6 and TRBJ1-1, with 10 bases that match TRBD1. CDR1 and CDR2 from the germline V gene are SGHDT and YYEEEE. The CDR3 is 15 residues long. The V gene end was trimmed by 3 bases and the J gene end by 5 bases; junction bases not matched to a gene: 7. The CDR3 loop reads CASSSMTGGKTEAFF. The CDR3 bases are TGTGCCAGCAGCTCAATGACAGGGGGCAAGACTGAAGCTTTCTTT.

The chain couples TRBV5-1 to TRBJ2-7; D may be TRBD1 (7 bases). The V end was cut by 1 base, the J end by 3 bases, with 11 bases between. The CDR3 covers 14 residues. Germline CDR1 reads SGHRS; CDR2 reads YFSETQ. CDR3 nucleotides: TGCGCCAGCAGCTTGACAGGGGAGGTCTACGAGCAGTACTTC. Residues: CASSLTGEVYEQYF.

The chain combines TRBV7-2 with TRBJ1-2; a weak D match, TRBD1 (5 bases). CDR3 length: 15 residues. From germline, CDR1 is SGHTA and CDR2 FQGNSA. V was shortened by 2 bases and J by 4 bases, with 14 bases between the two germline ends. The CDR3 sequence is CASSLTHVGPYGYTF. CDR3 nucleotides: TGTGCCAGCAGCTTAACCCACGTGGGGCCCTATGGCTACACCTTC. The full variable domain, with the rest looked up from reference TRBV7-2 and TRBJ1-2, is GAGVSQSPSNKVTEKGKDVELRCDPISGHTALYWYRQSLGQGLEFLIYFQGNSAPDKSGLPSDRFSAERTGGSVSTLTIQRTQQEDSAVYLCASSLTHVGPYGYTFGSGTRLTVV.

The chain joins TRBV5-1 to TRBJ2-7, with D possibly matching TRBD1 (7 bases). From germline, CDR1 is SGHRS and CDR2 YFSETQ. The length of the CDR3 is 15 residues. V lost 5 bases, J lost 7 bases, and 22 bases lay in between. The CDR3 nucleotides read TGCGCCAGCAGACCTTATATATCCGGGGGACAGGAGCAGTACTTC. This codes for CASRPYISGGQEQYF.

This chain joins TRBV28 and TRBJ1-6; D not certain. V dropped 10 bases and J dropped 12 bases, with 16 bases sitting between them. The CDR3 length is 12 residues. Germline assignment: CDR1 MDHEN and CDR2 SYDVKM. CDR3 sequence: CATMLQDLPLHF. The CDR3 DNA sequence: TGTGCCACCATGCTCCAAGACTTACCCCTCCACTTT. Looking up the rest from reference TRBV28 and TRBJ1-6 gives the full variable domain: DVKVTQSSRYLVKRTGEKVFLECVQDMDHENMFWYRQDPGLGLRLIYFSYDVKMKEKGDIPEGYSVSREKKERFSLILESASTNQTSMYLCATMLQDLPLHFGNGTRLTVT.

The CDR3 DNA reads TGCAGCGTTGATAACGCGGGGGGGCCTGGGACCGGGGAGCTGTTTTTT. It specifies CSVDNAGGPGTGELFF. V is TRBV29-1 and J is TRBJ2-2, with 9 positions matching TRBD2. Germline loops: CDR1 SQVTM, CDR2 ANQGSEA. V lost 3 bases, J lost 5 bases, and 10 bases stayed unmatched. The CDR3 sequence is 16 residues long.

V gene TRBV19 combines with J gene TRBJ2-3; 7 positions match TRBD1. This CDR3 has 16 amino acids. Trimming at V came to 6 bases and at J to 4 bases, leaving 13 bases not matched to a gene. Per the germline V gene, CDR1 is LNHDA and CDR2 is SQIVND (reference sequence). This CDR3 reads CASSTPDRVRADTQYF. The CDR3 DNA follows: TGTGCCAGTAGCACGCCCGACAGGGTCAGAGCAGATACGCAGTATTTT.

The chain links TRBV7-9 to TRBJ2-7, with a possible D match to TRBD2 (6 bases). CDR1 is SEHNR and CDR2 is FQNEAQ in the germline V gene (reference sequence). Between the trimmed V and J ends, which lost 6 bases and 2 bases, there was a span of 11 bases. The CDR3 runs 13 residues. The CDR3 sequence is CASSHLAPYEQYF. In nucleotides, the CDR3 is TGTGCCAGCAGTCATCTAGCGCCCTACGAGCAGTACTTC.

This clone was seen just once. The genes are TRBV30 and TRBJ1-5; unclear D gene. The CDR3 sequence is 13 residues long. V shed 0 bases and J shed 5 bases, with 8 bases lying between them. Germline values: CDR1 GTSNPN, CDR2 SVGIG (reference sequence). The CDR3 loop is CAWSVAEYQPQHF. The CDR3 nucleotides are TGTGCCTGGAGTGTAGCGGAGTATCAGCCCCAGCATTTT. Full variable domain (rest looked up from reference TRBV30 and TRBJ1-5): SQTIHQWPATLVQPVGSPLSLECTVEGTSNPNLYWYRQAAGRGLQLLFYSVGIGQISSEVPQNLSASRPQDRQFILSSKKLLLSDSGFYLCAWSVAEYQPQHFGDGTRLSIL.

This clone was seen just once. This sequence joins TRBV7-8 and TRBJ2-6; 7 bases fit TRBD1. This CDR3 contains 18 residues. CDR1 is SGHVS and CDR2 is FQNEAQ in the germline V gene. The trim removed 5 bases at V and 0 bases at J, leaving 10 bases unmatched. The CDR3 nucleotides read TGTGCCAGCAGCCTCGAGTCCCGGGACAGCTCTGGGGCCAACGTCCTGACTTTC. Its translation is CASSLESRDSSGANVLTF.

The chain uses TRBV21-1 and TRBJ1-2. TRBV21-1 constitutes a pseudogene. The CDR3 is 13 residues long. CDR3 sequence reads: CASSKRRGFGYTF. Written as DNA, the CDR3 is TGTGCCAGCAGCAAGAGGAGGGGATTTGGCTACACCTTC.

V gene TRBV19 combines with J gene TRBJ1-5; 7 bases fit TRBD1. Trimming took 6 bases from V and 2 from J; bases not matched to a gene: 7. Germline V gives CDR1 LNHDA, CDR2 SQIVND (reference sequence). The CDR3 length is 15 residues. CDR3 region: CASRYPGTGNQPQHF. CDR3 coding DNA: TGTGCCAGTAGGTACCCCGGGACAGGCAATCAGCCCCAGCATTTT. Full variable domain (remainder filled in from reference TRBV19 and TRBJ1-5): DGGITQSPKYLFRKEGQNVTLSCEQNLNHDAMYWYRQDPGQGLRLIYYSQIVNDFQKGDIAEGYSVSREKKESFPLTVTSAQKNPTAFYLCASRYPGTGNQPQHFGDGTRLSIL.

This clone turned up a few times. The chain is built from TRBV24-1 and TRBJ1-2, with TRBD1 as a possible D gene (5 bases). Germline CDR1 and CDR2: KGHDR and SFDVKD. The CDR3 runs 13 residues. Between the trimmed V and J ends, which lost 3 bases and 2 bases, there was a span of 6 bases. The CDR3 reads CATSDGGNYGYTF. CDR3 sequence (DNA): TGTGCCACCAGTGATGGGGGGAACTATGGCTACACCTTC.

The chain recombines TRBV2 with TRBJ1-5; maybe TRBD1 (6 bases). Germline V gives CDR1 SNHLY, CDR2 FYNNEI. This CDR3 contains 15 residues. Trimming cost V 1 base and J 8 bases, with 15 bases left between them. In DNA, the CDR3 is TGTGCCAGCAGTGAAGGACAGGCTTTCTCTGAGCCCCAGCATTTT. It translates to CASSEGQAFSEPQHF.

The chain has TRBV30 and TRBJ1-1; a possible D gene is TRBD1 (5 bases). Trimming took 4 bases from V and 11 from J, leaving 14 bases between them. The germline V gene has CDR1 GTSNPN and CDR2 SVGIG (reference sequence). The CDR3 length is 11 residues. CDR3 sequence reads: CAWITGLVAFF. As DNA, the CDR3 is TGTGCCTGGATAACAGGTCTTGTTGCTTTCTTT.

V and J are TRBV19 and TRBJ2-2; 11 bases line up with TRBD1. The CDR3 spans 17 residues. The J segment lost 8 bases and the V segment lost 4 bases, leaving 12 bases of the junction unmatched. Germline loops: CDR1 LNHDA, CDR2 SQIVND (reference sequence). For the CDR3, the DNA is TGTGCCAGTAGTACCCACGGACAGGGGGCCCTCGCGGGGGAGCTGTTTTTT. It specifies CASSTHGQGALAGELFF.

The rearrangement uses TRBV4-1 and TRBJ1-4; TRBD1 matches at 11 bases. V shed 0 bases and J 7 bases; nucleotides not matched to a gene: 7. The V gene's germline CDR1 is MGHRA and CDR2 YSYEKL. This CDR3 has 17 amino acids. DNA for the CDR3: TGCGCCAGCAGCCAAGATGAAAGGACAGGGGGCGTTGAAAAACTGTTTTTT. It is translated as CASSQDERTGGVEKLFF.

A word on this clone: With a much larger clone just one base away, this may be a read error. The same CDR3 arises from other DNA sequences in this sample as well. This chain connects TRBV19 to TRBJ1-2, with 8 bases identical to TRBD1. This CDR3 comprises 15 residues. CDR1 and CDR2 from the germline V gene are LNHDA and SQIVND (reference sequence). CDR3: CASSRTGLDRYGYTF. For the CDR3, the DNA is TGCGCCAGTAGTCGGACAGGGTTGGACCGCTATGGCTACACCTTC.